The 21 T cell receptor beta chains below were found in one sample sequenced in a study of blood T cell repertoires in COVID-19. Here immunoSEQ multiplex PCR was the method, and the copy in TCRdb shows in-frame clones only, minus some. The sample holds just over 350,000 clones, 65% to 90% seen once. Sequencing input: peripheral blood. Source of these receptors: a woman aged 55-69 years with COVID-19, enrolled during active disease.

This clone was recorded once. The CDR3 here is CASSLRLMNTEAFF. For the CDR3, the DNA is TGCGCCAGCAGCCTCAGGTTGATGAACACTGAAGCTTTCTTT. The V gene is TRBV4-1, the J gene TRBJ1-1; D gene unclear. Germline-derived CDR1 and CDR2 are MGHRA and YSYEKL. With 4 bases removed from V and 0 bases from J, the gap between germline ends came to 9 bases. There are 14 residues in the CDR3.

The rearrangement links TRBV10-3 to TRBJ1-6; D is possibly TRBD1 (6 bases). The germline V and J ends were trimmed by 3 bases and 6 bases, with 9 bases remaining between them. The CDR3 is 14 amino acids. Germline CDR1 reads ENHRY; CDR2 reads SYGVKD. The DNA of the CDR3 is TGTGCCATCAGTGACAGGGGCGGTAATTCACCCCTCCACTTT. The encoded protein is CAISDRGGNSPLHF.

The chain joins TRBV27 to TRBJ2-3; D might be TRBD2 (5 bases). CDR3 size: 16 residues. V was shortened by 4 bases and J by 4 bases, with 18 bases between the two germline ends. Germline CDR1 and CDR2: MNHEY and SMNVEV (reference sequence). CDR3 coding DNA: TGTGCCAGCAGTTCTACCCTTGGCGTCGGGGCAGATACGCAGTATTTT. Its protein product is CASSSTLGVGADTQYF.

This clone was recorded only once. The chain is built from TRBV7-3 and TRBJ2-7; 8 positions agree with TRBD1. The CDR3 has 12 residues. V shed 5 bases and J 8 bases; nucleotides not matched to a gene: 5. CDR1 SGHTA and CDR2 FQGTGA come from the germline V gene. The CDR3 loop reads CASSMDREKQYF. DNA of the CDR3: TGTGCCAGCAGCATGGACAGGGAAAAGCAGTACTTC.

The V gene is TRBV30, the J gene TRBJ2-3; 12 bases map to TRBD1. Per germline, CDR1 GTSNPN and CDR2 SVGIG (reference sequence). V lost 7 bases, J lost 6 bases, and 5 bases stayed unmatched. CDR3 size: 13 residues. CDR3 loop: CAYPGQGADTQYF. The CDR3 nucleotides read TGTGCCTATCCGGGACAGGGGGCGGATACGCAGTATTTT. Together with reference TRBV30 and TRBJ2-3, the CDR3 gives the full variable domain: SQTIHQWPATLVQPVGSPLSLECTVEGTSNPNLYWYRQAAGRGLQLLFYSVGIGQISSEVPQNLSASRPQDRQFILSSKKLLLSDSGFYLCAYPGQGADTQYFGPGTRLTVL.

J is TRBJ1-2 and V is TRBV6-1, with D tentatively TRBD1 (5 bases). The CDR3 has 13 amino acids. The V end was cut by 3 bases, the J end by 7 bases, with 12 bases between. CDR1 is MNHNS and CDR2 is SASEGT in the germline V gene. The CDR3, as DNA: TGTGCCAGCAGTGACCTCGACAGATCTGGCTACACCTTC. Protein sequence: CASSDLDRSGYTF.

The chain recombines TRBV19 with TRBJ1-1; 10 bases map to TRBD1. The CDR3 is 13 amino acids. Germline values: CDR1 LNHDA, CDR2 SQIVND (reference sequence). With V trimmed by 4 bases and J by 10 bases, 6 bases remained unmatched. The CDR3 sequence: CASSTTGGFPAFF. In DNA form, the CDR3 reads TGTGCCAGTAGTACGACAGGGGGCTTCCCAGCTTTCTTT.

The chain couples TRBV4-1 to TRBJ1-4, with D possibly being TRBD1 (5 bases). Germline CDR1 is MGHRA and CDR2 is YSYEKL. The CDR3 sequence is 14 residues long. Trimming shortened V by 1 base and J by 7 bases, and 10 bases separated the two germline ends. The CDR3 DNA follows: TGCGCCAGCAGCCAAGGGCAGGGAAGTGAAAAACTGTTTTTT. It is translated as CASSQGQGSEKLFF.

The chain couples TRBV6-5 to TRBJ1-3; 8 bases are shared with TRBD1. The CDR3 has 15 residues. Trimming took 5 bases from V and 4 from J; bases not matched to a gene: 7. Looked up from germline, CDR1 is MNHEY and CDR2 is SVGAGI. This CDR3 reads CASSRLQGAGNTIYF. The CDR3 region has the DNA TGTGCCAGCAGTAGACTCCAGGGGGCAGGAAACACCATATATTTT.

The chain links TRBV9 to TRBJ2-7; D possibly corresponds to TRBD1 (5 bases). The germline gives CDR1 SGDLS, CDR2 YYNGEE. With 2 bases removed from V and 1 base from J, the gap between germline ends came to 7 bases. The CDR3 is 13 residues long. The CDR3 protein is CASSVRESYEQYF. For the CDR3, the DNA is TGTGCCAGCAGCGTCAGGGAATCCTACGAGCAGTACTTC.

V usage is TRBV2 and J usage is TRBJ2-7; the match to TRBD1 covers 7 bases. Germline V gene data show CDR1 as SNHLY and CDR2 as FYNNEI. Germline trimming cut 6 bases from V and 2 bases from J; bases unmatched to any gene: 1. The CDR3 has 12 amino acids. CDR3 in amino acids: CASRDRPYEQYF. CDR3 nucleotide sequence: TGTGCCAGCAGGGACAGGCCCTACGAGCAGTACTTC.

The CDR3 coding sequence is TGTGCCAGCAGCTTACAGGGAAGGGGGACGCAGTATTTT. This translates into CASSLQGRGTQYF. The rearrangement uses TRBV7-3 and TRBJ2-3; D is perhaps TRBD1 (6 bases). This CDR3 contains 13 residues. CDR1 and CDR2 (germline): SGHTA, FQGTGA. V was cut by 2 bases and J by 9 bases, with 12 bases left in between.

The chain employs TRBV12-3 or TRBV12-4 and TRBJ1-1, with D possibly matching TRBD1 (6 bases). V was cut by 6 bases and J by 1 base, with 9 bases left in between. The CDR3 covers 13 residues. The CDR3 region is CASRHRENTEAFF. CDR3 sequence (DNA): TGTGCCAGCAGACACAGGGAGAACACTGAAGCTTTCTTT.

The chain recombines TRBV5-1 with TRBJ2-3; TRBD2 is a possible D gene (5 bases). Germline V lookup: CDR1 SGHRS, CDR2 YFSETQ. This CDR3 spans 14 amino acids. Trimming cost V 4 bases and J 3 bases, with 12 bases left between them. This chain's CDR3 is CASSLARATDTQYF. DNA for the CDR3: TGCGCCAGCAGCCTGGCGAGGGCGACAGATACGCAGTATTTT. Combining the CDR3 with reference TRBV5-1 and TRBJ2-3 gives the whole variable domain KAGVTQTPRYLIKTRGQQVTLSCSPISGHRSVSWYQQTPGQGLQFLFEYFSETQRNKGNFPGRFSGRQFSNSRSEMNVSTLELGDSALYLCASSLARATDTQYFGPGTRLTVL.

This chain connects TRBV4-1 to TRBJ2-7; 10 bases agree with TRBD2. The CDR3 has 17 amino acids. Germline V gives CDR1 MGHRA, CDR2 YSYEKL. The junction had 11 bases not matched to a gene; V was cut back by 2 bases and J by 4 bases. CDR3 protein: CASSQKAYTSGTYEQYF. The CDR3 region has the DNA TGCGCCAGCAGCCAAAAGGCCTACACTAGCGGGACTTACGAGCAGTACTTC.

The chain has TRBV11-2 and TRBJ2-1; D remains unclear. Germline values: CDR1 SGHAT, CDR2 FQNNGV. V was shortened by 1 base and J by 12 bases, with 10 bases between the two germline ends. The CDR3 totals 12 residues. CDR3 nucleotides: TGTGCCAGCAGCTTAGGAAATAGTGGGCAGTTCTTC. This translates into CASSLGNSGQFF.

This sequence joins TRBV5-4 and TRBJ1-1, with D perhaps matching TRBD1 (6 bases). V lost 0 bases and J lost 1, with 10 bases in between. This CDR3 comprises 15 residues. The V gene's germline CDR1 is SGHNT and CDR2 YYREEE (reference sequence). The CDR3 sequence is CASSLGGLGNTEAFF. DNA of the CDR3: TGTGCCAGCAGCTTGGGGGGGCTGGGGAACACTGAAGCTTTCTTT.

This clone was seen just once. The rearrangement uses TRBV6-6 and TRBJ2-7; D is perhaps TRBD2 (6 bases). V was cut by 4 bases and J by 4 bases, with 17 bases left in between. CDR3 length: 15 residues. Looked up from germline, CDR1 is MNHNY and CDR2 is SVGAGI (reference sequence). CDR3 sequence reads: CASSSGLQGSYEQYF. The CDR3 bases are TGTGCCAGCAGTTCGGGACTCCAAGGCTCGTACGAGCAGTACTTC.

The genes are TRBV9 and TRBJ1-2; TRBD1 might be the D (5 bases). Germline values: CDR1 SGDLS, CDR2 YYNGEE. The CDR3 is 14 residues long. Trimming took 4 bases from V and 8 from J, leaving 18 bases between them. In nucleotides, the CDR3 is TGTGCCAGCAGCACCCGGGGGGTTTGGGAGGGCTACACCTTC. As protein: CASSTRGVWEGYTF. Full variable domain (outside the CDR3, taken from reference TRBV9 and TRBJ1-2): DSGVTQTPKHLITATGQRVTLRCSPRSGDLSVYWYQQSLDQGLQFLIQYYNGEERAKGNILERFSAQQFPDLHSELNLSSLELGDSALYFCASSTRGVWEGYTFGSGTRLTVV.

The chain links TRBV7-9 to TRBJ2-1; 9 bases agree with TRBD1. With V trimmed by 5 bases and J by 1 base, 9 bases remained unmatched. The CDR3 is 17 amino acids. The germline V gene encodes CDR1 SEHNR and CDR2 FQNEAQ (reference sequence). The CDR3 reads CASSQPQQGASYNEQFF. The CDR3 nucleotides read TGTGCCAGCAGCCAACCTCAACAGGGGGCGTCCTACAATGAGCAGTTCTTC.

This chain connects TRBV7-9 to TRBJ1-2; TRBD1 matches 11 bases. The junction had 13 bases not matched to a gene; V was cut back by 7 bases and J by 6 bases. Germline lookup yields CDR1 SEHNR and CDR2 FQNEAQ (reference sequence). This CDR3 is 16 amino acids long. The DNA of the CDR3 is TGTGCCAGCACCCTTGGCGAAGGGGACAGGGGGGATGGCTACACCTTC. Protein: CASTLGEGDRGDGYTF.